What follows are 13 T cell receptor beta chains derived from one specimen sequenced in a study of blood T cell repertoires in COVID-19. Only in-frame clones appear in the TCRdb table, and some are missing; sequencing was by immunoSEQ multiplex PCR. The table lists about 130,000 clones, approximately 80% of them singletons. Sequenced: PBMCs or T cells enriched from blood (not recorded which). These receptor sequences come from a middle-aged man who had recovered from COVID-19.

The V and J genes are TRBV29-1 and TRBJ1-2, with D perhaps TRBD1 (6 bases). Trimming stripped 2 bases from V and 2 bases from J, with 6 bases between. The germline V gene has CDR1 SQVTM and CDR2 ANQGSEA. The CDR3 totals 12 residues. The CDR3 DNA reads as TGCAGCGTTGAAAGGGGGAACTATGGCTACACCTTC. Translated: CSVERGNYGYTF.

This clone was seen just once. The chain links TRBV7-2 to TRBJ1-1, with a weak D call TRBD1 (5 bases). CDR1 is SGHTA and CDR2 is FQGNSA in the germline V gene. The CDR3 extends over 14 amino acids. Trimming cost V 5 bases and J 6 bases, with 16 bases left between them. The CDR3 region has the DNA TGTGCCAGCAGCCCCCTCCGCATGGGGCCTGAAGCTTTCTTT. It translates to CASSPLRMGPEAFF.

The chain uses TRBV9 and TRBJ1-2; possibly TRBD1 for D (5 bases). The V and J ends lost 4 bases and 3 bases respectively, with 16 bases between them. The V gene's germline CDR1 is SGDLS and CDR2 YYNGEE. The CDR3 sequence is 15 residues long. The CDR3 spells CASSPDGGVYYGYTF. DNA for the CDR3: TGTGCCAGCAGCCCCGACGGGGGGGTATACTATGGCTACACCTTC.

J is TRBJ1-1 and V is TRBV15; D is undetermined. This CDR3 is built from 13 residues. Germline CDR1 and CDR2: LNHNV and YYDKDF (reference sequence). Between the trimmed V and J ends, which lost 0 bases and 7 bases, there was a span of 9 bases. For the CDR3, the DNA is TGTGCCACCAGCAGAGATCGAGGCGGTGAAGCTTTCTTT. It translates to CATSRDRGGEAFF. Full variable domain (outside the CDR3, taken from reference TRBV15 and TRBJ1-1): DAMVIQNPRYQVTQFGKPVTLSCSQTLNHNVMYWYQQKSSQAPKLLFHYYDKDFNNEADTPDNFQSRRPNTSFCFLDIRSPGLGDTAMYLCATSRDRGGEAFFGQGTRLTVV.

This clone has only a few counts. J is TRBJ2-7 and V is TRBV2; 8 nucleotides match TRBD2. CDR1 SNHLY and CDR2 FYNNEI come from the germline V gene. J was trimmed by 1 base and V by 5 bases; bases with no gene match: 4. The CDR3 is 14 amino acids. The CDR3 DNA reads TGTGCCAGCAGTCCACGGGGGGGATCCTACGAGCAGTACTTC. It is translated as CASSPRGGSYEQYF.

V gene TRBV19 combines with J gene TRBJ2-3; D is undetermined. CDR1 LNHDA and CDR2 SQIVND come from the germline V gene (reference sequence). V gave up 5 bases and J gave up 1 base, with 19 bases separating them. The CDR3 loop spans 17 amino acids. The DNA for the CDR3 is TGTGCCAGTAGTGCAGCACGAGGTTCCCGGGGCACAGATACGCAGTATTTT. It translates to CASSAARGSRGTDTQYF. The whole variable domain, filled in from reference TRBV19 and TRBJ2-3, reads DGGITQSPKYLFRKEGQNVTLSCEQNLNHDAMYWYRQDPGQGLRLIYYSQIVNDFQKGDIAEGYSVSREKKESFPLTVTSAQKNPTAFYLCASSAARGSRGTDTQYFGPGTRLTVL.

The table lists this clone with a count of one. J is TRBJ1-1 and V is TRBV19; D unclear. CDR3 length: 13 residues. The V gene's germline CDR1 is LNHDA and CDR2 SQIVND (reference sequence). Trimming removed 8 bases at V and 1 base at J, with 11 bases between. The CDR3 DNA reads TGTGCCAGTTCCTTCAGAGGGAACACTGAAGCTTTCTTT. As protein: CASSFRGNTEAFF.

This clone was recorded once. The chain joins TRBV11-2 to TRBJ2-2, with D perhaps TRBD1 (6 bases). The germline CDR1 and CDR2 sequences are SGHAT and FQNNGV. This CDR3 region has 15 residues. The ends were cut back, 5 bases at V and 4 bases at J, with 14 bases in the middle. The CDR3 sequence is CASSPGAGVTGELFF. The CDR3 nucleotides are TGTGCCAGCAGCCCAGGGGCAGGCGTCACCGGGGAGCTGTTTTTT.

This chain uses TRBV9 with TRBJ2-5, with D perhaps TRBD2 (7 bases). The CDR3 totals 15 residues. CDR1 is SGDLS, CDR2 YYNGEE, per germline. Trimming stripped 1 base from V and 5 bases from J, with 15 bases between. CDR3 in amino acids: CASSVMWGGQETQYF. CDR3 DNA: TGTGCCAGCAGCGTAATGTGGGGGGGCCAGGAGACCCAGTACTTC.

The gene calls are TRBV7-2 and TRBJ1-2; D is possibly TRBD1 (5 bases). The germline CDR1 and CDR2 sequences are SGHTA and FQGNSA. The CDR3 is 14 amino acids. V was shortened by 4 bases and J by 8 bases, with 17 bases between the two germline ends. CDR3 loop: CASSSAVGEGGYTF. The CDR3 nucleotides are TGTGCCAGCAGCTCCGCTGTGGGGGAGGGGGGCTACACCTTC.

The rearrangement links TRBV30 to TRBJ1-2; TRBD1 matches at 9 bases. This CDR3 spans 14 amino acids. CDR1 is GTSNPN, CDR2 SVGIG, per germline (reference sequence). V lost 8 bases to trimming and J lost 4 bases; unmatched junction nucleotides: 11. The CDR3 reads CAGVGQGSIYGYTF. Written as DNA, the CDR3 is TGTGCCGGAGTTGGACAGGGGTCGATCTATGGCTACACCTTC.

V usage is TRBV9 and J usage is TRBJ1-2; 8 bases are a match to TRBD1. Germline CDR1 is SGDLS and CDR2 is YYNGEE. The CDR3 runs to 13 residues. V lost 3 bases, J lost 8 bases, and 6 bases stayed unmatched. CDR3 amino acids: CASSATGDWGYTF. The CDR3 DNA reads TGTGCCAGCAGCGCGACAGGGGATTGGGGCTACACCTTC.

The J gene is TRBJ2-5, the V gene TRBV5-1; 7 bases are a match to TRBD1. The V gene's germline CDR1 is SGHRS and CDR2 YFSETQ. The junction had 4 bases not matched to a gene; V was cut back by 0 bases and J by 2 bases. The CDR3 has 15 residues. CDR3 coding DNA: TGCGCCAGCAGCTTGGCCACAGGGGATCAAGAGACCCAGTACTTC. Protein product: CASSLATGDQETQYF.